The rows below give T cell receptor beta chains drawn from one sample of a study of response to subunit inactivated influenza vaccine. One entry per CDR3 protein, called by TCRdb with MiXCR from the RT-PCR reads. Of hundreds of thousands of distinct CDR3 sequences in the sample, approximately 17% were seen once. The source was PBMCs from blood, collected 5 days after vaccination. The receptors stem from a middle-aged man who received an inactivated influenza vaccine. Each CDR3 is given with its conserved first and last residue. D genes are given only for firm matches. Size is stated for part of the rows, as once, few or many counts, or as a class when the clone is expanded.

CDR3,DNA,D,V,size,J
CASSLAGSPYGYTF,TGTGCCAGCAGCTTGGCGGGCAGTCCCTATGGCTACACCTTC,-,TRBV5-4,-,TRBJ1-2
CASSGTATYNEQFF,TGTGCCAGCAGCGGGACAGCTACCTACAATGAGCAGTTCTTC,TRBD1,TRBV12-3/TRBV12-4,many,TRBJ2-1
CASSQPGLARETQYF,TGCGCCAGCAGCCAGCCGGGACTAGCGAGAGAGACCCAGTACTTC,TRBD2,TRBV4-1,-,TRBJ2-5
CASSSPGGYGYTF,TGTGCCAGCAGCTCCCCCGGCGGCTATGGCTACACCTTC,-,TRBV7-2,-,TRBJ1-2
CASSLARTVSTYEQYF,TGTGCCAGCAGCTTAGCGAGGACTGTTTCTACCTACGAGCAGTACTTC,-,TRBV7-2,few,TRBJ2-7
CASRRTSGAYEQYF,TGTGCCAGCAGGAGGACTAGCGGGGCCTACGAGCAGTACTTC,TRBD2,TRBV11-2,few,TRBJ2-7
CASTDTNYGYTF,TGCGCCAGCACGGATACTAACTATGGCTACACCTTC,-,TRBV5-1,many,TRBJ1-2
CSAPGLAGGLGEQFF,TGCAGTGCCCCCGGACTAGCGGGAGGACTGGGTGAGCAGTTCTTC,TRBD2,TRBV20-1,few,TRBJ2-1
CASSPPPEGNEQFF,TGCGCCAGCAGCCCGCCCCCGGAGGGGAATGAGCAGTTCTTC,-,TRBV5-1,few,TRBJ2-1
CATSREGPSTDTQYF,TGTGCCACCAGCAGAGAAGGACCGAGCACAGATACGCAGTATTTT,-,TRBV15,few,TRBJ2-3
CASTSGGSGKLFF,TGTGCCAGTACCTCGGGAGGATCGGGGAAACTGTTTTTT,-,TRBV3-1,-,TRBJ1-4
CASSRTRTGIRGELFF,TGCGCCAGCAGCCGTACGAGGACAGGCATTCGCGGGGAGCTGTTTTTT,TRBD1,TRBV4-3,few,TRBJ2-2
CASSLPRSQGAQGYTF,TGTGCCAGCAGCTTGCCCCGATCACAGGGGGCCCAGGGCTACACCTTC,TRBD1,TRBV7-2,few,TRBJ1-2
CASSHRTAVPDTQYF,TGTGCCAGCAGCCACAGGACAGCCGTTCCAGATACGCAGTATTTT,-,TRBV11-1,few,TRBJ2-3
CASSLNRGKVNEQFF,TGTGCCAGCAGCTTAAACAGGGGTAAGGTCAATGAGCAGTTCTTC,TRBD1,TRBV7-9,-,TRBJ2-1
CASSPGTVLNTQYF,TGTGCCAGCAGCCCTGGGACAGTCCTGAATACGCAGTATTTT,TRBD1,TRBV6-2/TRBV6-3,few,TRBJ2-3
CASSTPLTGFGETQYF,TGTGCCAGCAGCACCCCGTTGACAGGGTTTGGAGAGACCCAGTACTTC,TRBD1,TRBV6-1,-,TRBJ2-5
CASRSTGGSKQPQHF,TGTGCCAGCAGATCGACAGGGGGTAGCAAACAGCCCCAGCATTTT,TRBD1,TRBV12-3/TRBV12-4,-,TRBJ1-5
CACRKAGTGGYEQYF,TGTGCTTGCAGGAAAGCCGGGACAGGGGGCTACGAGCAGTACTTC,TRBD1,TRBV7-7,-,TRBJ2-7